These T cell receptor beta chains were read from a single sample in a study of OX40 agonist ivuxolimab in advanced cancers. Only in-frame clones appear in the TCRdb table, and some are missing; sequencing was by immunoSEQ multiplex PCR. The sample consists of approximately 35,000 clones, over 85% of them appearing once. Sequencing was performed on CD4+ or CD8+ T cells sorted from blood, taken in a trial of the OX40 agonist ivuxolimab. These receptors were taken from an adult with an advanced solid tumor such as melanoma, head and neck, liver or kidney cancer. CDR3s include the opening cysteine and the closing phenylalanine or tryptophan. D genes are given only for firm matches. Rows may omit the clone size; those that give it use once, few, many or a size class.

cdr3_aa cdr3_nt v_call d_call clone_size j_call cdr3_length
CATQLGRGASNVLTF TGTGCTACCCAGCTCGGTCGGGGGGCGAGTAACGTCCTGACTTTC TRBV2 NA NA TRBJ2-6 15
CASSLTGTGELFF TGTGCCAGCAGTTTAACCGGGACCGGGGAGCTGTTTTTT TRBV28 NA NA TRBJ2-2 13
CSVEDRDKSSYEQYF TGCAGCGTTGAAGATCGGGACAAGAGCTCCTACGAGCAGTACTTC TRBV29-1 NA once TRBJ2-7 15
CASSDYDSYEQYF TGTGCCAGCAGTGACTACGACTCCTACGAGCAGTACTTC TRBV6-1 NA NA TRBJ2-7 13
CASSQSGLSGANVLTF TGTGCCAGCAGCCAAAGCGGGTTGTCCGGGGCCAACGTCCTGACTTTC TRBV14 NA NA TRBJ2-6 16
CASSPGTGYTEAFF TGTGCCAGCAGCCCCGGGACAGGGTACACTGAAGCTTTCTTT TRBV5-6 TRBD1 NA TRBJ1-1 14
CASSQAGHTAPYEQYF TGCGCCAGCAGCCAAGCCGGTCACACAGCCCCCTACGAGCAGTACTTC TRBV4-1 NA NA TRBJ2-7 16
CASRLERADKGTGELFF TGTGCAAGTCGCTTAGAACGGGCAGACAAAGGTACCGGGGAGCTGTTTTTT TRBV12-2 NA once TRBJ2-2 17
CASSQSVIGGQRAFF TGTGCCAGCAGCCAATCGGTTATAGGAGGGCAGCGAGCTTTCTTT TRBV16 NA NA TRBJ1-1 15
CASSLVGASTYNEQFF TGCGCCAGCAGCTTGGTAGGGGCTAGCACCTACAATGAGCAGTTCTTC TRBV5-1 NA NA TRBJ2-1 16
CASSQPGGHEQFF TGTGCCAGCAGCCAACCGGGTGGTCATGAGCAGTTCTTC TRBV7-9 NA NA TRBJ2-1 13
CASSLAPSTDTQYF TGTGCCAGCAGCTTAGCGCCAAGCACAGATACGCAGTATTTT TRBV7-9 NA few TRBJ2-3 14
CATPGAYGNTIYF TGCGCCACTCCAGGGGCATATGGAAACACCATATATTTT TRBV5-1 NA NA TRBJ1-3 13
CASSYIQGEAKNIQYF TGTGCCAGCAGCTATATACAGGGTGAAGCCAAAAACATTCAGTACTTC TRBV7-9 NA NA TRBJ2-4 16
CASSLEALPNPFF TGTGCCAGCAGCTTAGAGGCCCTACCAAACCCGTTCTTC TRBV11-2 NA NA TRBJ2-1 13
CASSAIGDNEKLFF TGTGCCAGCAGCGCAATAGGGGATAATGAAAAACTGTTTTTT TRBV9 NA NA TRBJ1-4 14
CASSLSWGNTDTQYF TGTGCCAGCAGCTTGAGTTGGGGAAATACAGATACGCAGTATTTT TRBV5-4 NA NA TRBJ2-3 15
CASSPSAGVMDEQFF TGTGCCAGTAGTCCTTCTGCGGGGGTGATGGATGAGCAGTTCTTC TRBV19 TRBD2 NA TRBJ2-1 15
CASSPLGGEGHEQYF TGTGCCAGCAGCCCCCTTGGGGGGGAAGGCCACGAGCAGTACTTC TRBV9 TRBD2 NA TRBJ2-7 15
CASRQTFGADLDGYTF TGCGCCAGCAGGCAAACTTTTGGGGCAGACCTGGATGGCTACACCTTC TRBV5-1 NA NA TRBJ1-2 16
CASRKGGNEQFF TGTGCCAGCAGAAAAGGGGGGAATGAGCAGTTCTTC TRBV6-6 NA NA TRBJ2-1 12
CASSTNLGAPGEYF TGTGCCAGCAGTACCAACCTCGGGGCCCCTGGGGAGTACTTC TRBV27 NA once TRBJ2-7 14
CASGEYTGELFF TGCGCCAGCGGGGAGTACACCGGGGAGCTGTTTTTT TRBV5-1 NA NA TRBJ2-2 12
CASSLGGTEAAVF TGTGCCAGCAGCCTGGGGGGGACAGAAGCCGCCGTCTTC TRBV7-9 NA NA TRBJ2-7 13
CASTFGAGGGETQYF TGTGCCAGCACCTTCGGGGCGGGAGGTGGGGAGACCCAGTACTTC TRBV5-4 TRBD2 NA TRBJ2-5 15
CATGAAGTGELFF TGTGCCACAGGCGCGGCAGGCACCGGGGAGCTGTTTTTT TRBV6-1 NA NA TRBJ2-2 13
CASSSDGAHTQYF TGTGCCAGCAGCTCCGACGGGGCACATACGCAGTATTTT TRBV7-3 NA NA TRBJ2-3 13
CASSLGQYQETQYF TGTGCCAGCAGCTTAGGACAGTACCAAGAGACCCAGTACTTC TRBV11-2 NA NA TRBJ2-5 14
CASSQVKGANTGELFF TGTGCCAGCAGCCAAGTAAAGGGGGCAAACACCGGGGAGCTGTTTTTT TRBV4-2 TRBD1 NA TRBJ2-2 16
CASSSLGQGFESYNEQFF TGTGCCAGCAGCTCCCTTGGACAGGGGTTCGAGTCCTACAATGAGCAGTTCTTC TRBV13 TRBD1 once TRBJ2-1 18
CASRVSGFVYEQFF TGTGCCAGTAGGGTTAGCGGGTTTGTTTATGAGCAGTTCTTC TRBV19 TRBD2 NA TRBJ2-1 14
CASSSTALNTDTQYF TGTGCCAGCAGCTCGACAGCCCTCAACACAGATACGCAGTATTTT TRBV7-9 NA NA TRBJ2-3 15
CASSSGTSGRPADTQYF TGTGCCAGCAGCTCAGGGACTAGCGGGAGACCCGCAGATACGCAGTATTTT TRBV5-5 TRBD2 NA TRBJ2-3 17
CASSHDPSFQETQYF TGCGCCAGCAGCCATGACCCCTCTTTCCAAGAGACCCAGTACTTC TRBV4-1 NA NA TRBJ2-5 15
CASDGGRYSNQPQHF TGTGCCAGTGATGGCGGGAGATATAGCAATCAGCCCCAGCATTTT TRBV19 NA NA TRBJ1-5 15
CASSTAYQETQYF TGTGCCAGCAGCACCGCGTACCAAGAGACCCAGTACTTC TRBV27 NA NA TRBJ2-5 13
CASRGQEFNTGELFF TGTGCCAGCAGGGGACAGGAGTTTAACACCGGGGAGCTGTTTTTT TRBV6-6 TRBD1 NA TRBJ2-2 15
CASSSDYHNEQFF TGTGCTAGCAGCTCGGACTATCACAATGAGCAGTTCTTC TRBV7-7 NA NA TRBJ2-1 13
CASSLAGAIQETQYF TGTGCCAGCAGCCTAGCGGGAGCGATCCAAGAGACCCAGTACTTC TRBV27 TRBD2 NA TRBJ2-5 15
CASSLGIGASSYNEQFF TGCGCCAGCAGCCTTGGAATCGGCGCGAGCTCCTACAATGAGCAGTTCTTC TRBV4-1 NA NA TRBJ2-1 17
CSVGAGTGADEQFF TGCAGCGTGGGGGCCGGGACAGGGGCAGATGAGCAGTTCTTC TRBV29-1 TRBD1 NA TRBJ2-1 14
CATSRVPVGTGEGDTQYF TGTGCCACCAGCAGAGTTCCAGTCGGGACAGGGGAAGGGGATACGCAGTATTTT TRBV15 TRBD1 NA TRBJ2-3 18
CASSTINTGELFF TGTGCCAGTAGTACTATTAACACCGGGGAGCTGTTTTTT TRBV19 NA NA TRBJ2-2 13
CASSNTPAGDEQYF TGTGCCAGCAGCAACACGCCGGCCGGGGACGAGCAGTACTTC TRBV11-2 NA NA TRBJ2-7 14
CASEDSDWGTQYF TGTGCCAGCGAGGACAGCGACTGGGGGACCCAGTACTTC TRBV19 NA NA TRBJ2-5 13
CASSGQLSDEKLFF TGTGCCAGCAGCGGACAGTTGTCGGATGAAAAACTGTTTTTT TRBV5-4 NA NA TRBJ1-4 14
CASSSRTGGSETQYF TGTGCCAGCAGCTCGCGGACAGGGGGATCAGAGACCCAGTACTTC TRBV9 TRBD1 NA TRBJ2-5 15
CASSLGGVVYEQYF TGTGCCAGCAGTTTAGGGGGAGTCGTCTACGAGCAGTACTTC TRBV27 NA NA TRBJ2-7 14
CASSPGVGTGDPYEQYF TGTGCCAGCTCTCCGGGGGTCGGGACAGGGGACCCCTACGAGCAGTACTTC TRBV2 TRBD1 NA TRBJ2-7 17
CASSLRGTRYEQYF TGTGCCAGCAGTTTAAGGGGGACCCGCTACGAGCAGTACTTC TRBV27 NA NA TRBJ2-7 14
CASSPDRTNFYEQYF TGTGCCAGCAGCCCGGACCGAACTAATTTCTACGAGCAGTACTTC TRBV6-1 NA NA TRBJ2-7 15
CASNTEIQRYGYTF TGTGCCAGCAATACAGAGATCCAGCGCTATGGCTACACCTTC TRBV2 NA NA TRBJ1-2 14
CASSIVEGSTEAFF TGTGCCAGTAGTATAGTCGAGGGAAGCACTGAAGCTTTCTTT TRBV19 NA once TRBJ1-1 14
CASSRFMGHLGNQPQHF TGTGCCAGCAGCCGATTTATGGGACACCTAGGCAATCAGCCCCAGCATTTT TRBV7-8 NA NA TRBJ1-5 17
CASSLSPGQLYNEQFF TGTGCCAGCAGTTTATCTCCGGGACAGCTATACAATGAGCAGTTCTTC TRBV27 TRBD1 NA TRBJ2-1 16
CASIPPGGSYNEQFF TGTGCCAGTATCCCCCCAGGGGGCTCCTACAATGAGCAGTTCTTC TRBV19 TRBD1 NA TRBJ2-1 15
CASSISGGRGLTEAFF TGTGCCAGTAGTATCTCGGGGGGCAGGGGGCTGACTGAAGCTTTCTTT TRBV19 TRBD1 NA TRBJ1-1 16